A single sample is the source of the 5 T cell receptor beta chains below, sequenced in a study of T cells in Graves' hyperthyroidism and ophthalmopathy. The TCR beta CDR3 regions underwent amplification using RNA transcripts as the source. When the TCR CDR3 underwent first-round RT-PCR, the HTBI primer set was used. Each CDR3 protein is one row after TCRdb ran MiXCR on the multiplex PCR reads. Of more than 550,000 distinct CDR3 sequences detected, roughly 20% appear once; the ten largest clones hold around 17%. Sample: blood. The receptor source for this set is a woman aged 45 to 65 with Graves' hyperthyroidism that later progressed to Graves' ophthalmopathy.

This clonotype was counted between two and nine times. The rearrangement uses TRBV9 and TRBJ1-4, with D hard to call. Germline-derived CDR1 and CDR2 are SGDLS and YYNGEE. Trimming stripped 0 bases from V and 4 bases from J, with 7 bases between. This CDR3 contains 14 residues. CDR3 sequence: CASSVAGVNEKLFF. In DNA form, the CDR3 reads TGTGCCAGCAGCGTAGCTGGGGTTAATGAAAAACTGTTTTTT.

This clonotype came up many times. This chain connects TRBV12-3 or TRBV12-4 to TRBJ2-3; TRBD1 aligns across 9 bases. V lost 3 bases and J lost 4; bases outside the gene matches: 8. The CDR3 loop spans 16 amino acids. The CDR3 sequence is CASSFGTGLFSDTQYF. The CDR3 DNA reads as TGTGCCAGCAGTTTTGGGACAGGGCTGTTCTCAGATACGCAGTATTTT.

This clonotype was found a few times. V is TRBV19 and J is TRBJ1-1; 7 bases line up with TRBD1. V was pared by 6 bases and J by 10 bases, with 11 bases of the junction left unmatched. The CDR3 is made up of 13 amino acids. Germline loops: CDR1 LNHDA, CDR2 SQIVND (reference sequence). The CDR3 nucleotides are TGTGCCAGTAGCCTTGACAGGGTTGACAGAGCTTTCTTT. It specifies CASSLDRVDRAFF.

The V gene is TRBV7-9, the J gene TRBJ1-5; 7 bases agree with TRBD1. The CDR3 consists of 17 residues. The V gene end was trimmed by 4 bases and the J gene end by 5 bases; junction bases not matched to a gene: 14. Per the germline V gene, CDR1 is SEHNR and CDR2 is FQNEAQ (reference sequence). CDR3 loop: CASSSPLGTVNDQPQHF. The CDR3 DNA reads TGTGCCAGCAGCTCCCCTCTCGGGACAGTCAATGATCAGCCCCAGCATTTT.

This clonotype was counted only a few times. This chain uses TRBV20-1 with TRBJ1-1; 7 positions agree with TRBD1. The CDR3 sequence is 13 residues long. The V gene's germline CDR1 is DFQATT and CDR2 SNEGSKA (reference sequence). After removal of 6 bases from V and 4 bases from J, the junction contained 8 bases not matched to a gene. CDR3 nucleotides: TGCAGTGCCCAGAGGGGGCGCGTCACTGAAGCTTTCTTT. Translating it yields CSAQRGRVTEAFF.